The 20 T cell receptor beta chains below come from one sample, sequenced in a study of blood T cells in healthy people across ages (dated by TCRdb to between 2014 and 2017). Library construction relied on 5' RACE. The reads were generated on an Illumina HiSeq 2500. A second roughly 6 to 12 cycle PCR used a sample-barcoded 5' primer and a J-beta primer mix. TCRdb itself trimmed the public reads at Q25 with fastp, ran MiXCR and retained productive beta chains. Identical CDR3 protein sequences are pooled into one entry, listed with their most common genes and DNA. Counted in this sample were 650,000 to 800,000 distinct CDR3 sequences; approximately 44% of them appeared once. Around 21% of the sample belongs to the ten largest clones. The specimen sequenced was blood. These receptors came from a man between 60 and 75 years old in good health.

In regard to this clonotype: Its ends do not fully match the called genes, so a read error is possible. The chain employs TRBV6-1 and TRBJ1-1; tentatively, D is TRBD1 (5 bases). CDR3 length: 15 amino acids. Germline V gene data show CDR1 as MNHNS and CDR2 as SASEGT. The CDR3 DNA sequence: TGTGCCAGCAGCGAAGCTATCCCAGGGCAGACTGAAGCTTTCTTT. This encodes CASSEAIPGQTEAFF.

The V gene is TRBV2, the J gene TRBJ1-1, with D perhaps TRBD1 (6 bases). Trimming pared 3 bases from V and 0 bases from J, leaving 11 bases between. This CDR3 has 15 amino acids. Germline V lookup: CDR1 SNHLY, CDR2 FYNNEI. Here the CDR3 DNA reads TGTGCCAGCAGTGATACGACAGGTATGAACACTGAAGCTTTCTTT. Its protein is CASSDTTGMNTEAFF.

Turning to this clonotype: A much larger clone lies a single base off, so this may be a read error. The V call is TRBV18, the J call TRBJ2-7; D not certain. Germline V gene lookup returns CDR1 KGHSH and CDR2 LQKENI. V lost 0 bases and J 0 bases, leaving 9 bases between the germline ends. This CDR3 is built from 15 residues. The chain's CDR3 is CASSPPRSSSYEQYF. The CDR3 nucleotides are TGTGCCAGCTCACCACCAAGGTCTAGCTCCTACGAGCAGTACTTC.

The chain links TRBV20-1 to TRBJ2-6; D is perhaps TRBD1 (7 bases). This CDR3 contains 19 residues. Germline V lookup: CDR1 DFQATT, CDR2 SNEGSKA (reference sequence). Deletions cut 0 bases from V and 0 bases from J, with 18 bases between. Here the CDR3 DNA reads TGCAGTGCTAGAGATCGGAGGGGGCAGACTATCTCTGGGGCCAACGTCCTGACTTTC. The encoded protein is CSARDRRGQTISGANVLTF.

This clonotype was observed many times. The chain links TRBV2 to TRBJ1-2, with D unclear. Germline V gene lookup returns CDR1 SNHLY and CDR2 FYNNEI. This CDR3 is 13 amino acids long. The ends were cut back, 3 bases at V and 4 bases at J, with 9 bases in the middle. The CDR3: CASSEQETYGYTF. CDR3 sequence (DNA): TGTGCCAGCAGTGAGCAGGAGACCTATGGCTACACCTTC.

Regarding this clonotype: One end of the junction fails to match germline, which may point to a read error. The V gene is TRBV4-1, the J gene TRBJ1-6, with D unresolved. Germline values: CDR1 MGHRA, CDR2 YSYEKL. The CDR3 length is 16 residues. CDR3 in DNA: TGCGCCAGCAGCCAAGATGAGGGTTTAAGCGGGTCACCCCCCCACTTT. It is translated as CASSQDEGLSGSPPHF.

On this clonotype itself: Compared with germline, one end of the junction differs, possibly owing to a read error. In DNA form, the CDR3 reads TGTGCCGGGAGTGTTGGGGGAACCGGGGAGCTGTTTTTT. Its translation is CAGSVGGTGELFF. This chain links TRBV30 with TRBJ2-2; possibly TRBD1 or TRBD2 for D (5 bases each). CDR1 and CDR2 (germline): GTSNPN, SVGIG (reference sequence). This CDR3 has 13 amino acids.

The genes are TRBV4-3 and TRBJ2-3, with TRBD2 matching 10 bases. The CDR3 totals 16 residues. In germline, CDR1 is LGHNA, CDR2 YSLEER. V was clipped by 1 base and J by 2 bases; unmatched bases: 3. In DNA form, the CDR3 reads TGCGCCAGCAGCCAAGGTAGCGGGGGGTACACAGATACGCAGTATTTT. Translated: CASSQGSGGYTDTQYF.

The chain employs TRBV29-1 and TRBJ2-1, with 7 positions matching TRBD1. The DNA matches TRBJ2-7 better at its end, which makes the J call doubtful. Germline values: CDR1 SQVTM, CDR2 ANQGSEA. There are 11 residues in the CDR3. The CDR3 sequence is CSVGQLNEQYF. The CDR3 coding sequence is TGCAGCGTGGGACAGCTCAATGAGCAGTACTTC.

This chain joins TRBV5-8 and TRBJ2-6; tentatively, D is TRBD1 or TRBD2 (5 bases each). Trimming removed 3 bases at V and 5 bases at J, with 15 bases between. The V gene's germline CDR1 is SGHTS and CDR2 YDEGEE. The CDR3 spans 16 residues. The CDR3 DNA is TGTGCCAGCAGCTCCGGGGCGACCTGGCGGGCCAACGTCCTGACTTTC. Translation gives CASSSGATWRANVLTF. The variable domain in full, with the rest retrieved from reference TRBV5-8 and TRBJ2-6, is EAGVTQSPTHLIKTRGQQATLRCSPISGHTSVYWYQQALGLGLQFLLWYDEGEERNRGNFPPRFSGRQFPNYSSELNVNALELEDSALYLCASSSGATWRANVLTFGAGSRLTVL.

This chain connects TRBV18 to TRBJ1-3; D is unresolved. This CDR3 is 17 amino acids long. V lost 1 base and J lost 0, with 13 bases in between. Germline-derived CDR1 and CDR2 are KGHSH and LQKENI. Here the CDR3 DNA reads TGTGCCAGCTCACCACTCGGCATCAAGTCCTCTGGAAACACCATATATTTT. Its protein is CASSPLGIKSSGNTIYF.

The chain links TRBV7-2 to TRBJ1-5; D is ambiguous. The length of the CDR3 is 13 residues. Germline loops: CDR1 SGHTA, CDR2 FQGNSA. V was trimmed by 0 bases and J by 4 bases, leaving 4 bases between them. The CDR3 loop is CASSLALNQPQHF. CDR3 nucleotides: TGTGCCAGCAGCTTAGCGCTTAATCAGCCCCAGCATTTT.

As DNA, the CDR3 is TGTGCCAGCAGTTACGGGTGGACACCTAACTATGGCTACACCTTC. Translating gives CASSYGWTPNYGYTF. The chain combines TRBV6-2 or TRBV6-3 with TRBJ1-2; the D gene is possibly TRBD1 (5 bases). CDR3 length: 15 amino acids. CDR1 and CDR2 from the germline V gene are MNHEY and SVGEGT. Trimming cost V 2 bases and J 0 bases, with 10 bases left between them.

As regards this clonotype: This could be a read error, since a much larger clone is one nucleotide away. The rearrangement uses TRBV5-1 and TRBJ2-4; D is perhaps TRBD1 (5 bases). The J call is doubtful: the DNA matches TRBJ2-7 better. Germline-derived CDR1 and CDR2 are SGHRS and YFSETQ. The CDR3 length is 13 residues. CDR3 coding DNA: TGCTCCAGCAGCTTTCAGGGTAACTACGAGCAGTACTTC. Translation gives CSSSFQGNYEQYF.

This clonotype has a handful of counts. The chain couples TRBV12-3 or TRBV12-4 to TRBJ2-7, with D perhaps matching TRBD1 or TRBD2 (5 bases each). V lost 0 bases and J lost 3, with 24 bases in between. This CDR3 is built from 19 residues. The DNA for the CDR3 is TGTGCCAGCAGTTTAGCGACAGTCGAGTTGGGAGTAAGGGGCTACGAGCAGTACTTC. It is translated as CASSLATVELGVRGYEQYF.

This clonotype has just a few counts. The chain recombines TRBV7-2 with TRBJ2-2, with a weak D call TRBD2 (7 bases). From germline, CDR1 is SGHTA and CDR2 FQGNSA. V lost 5 bases and J lost 6, with 16 bases in between. The CDR3 length is 15 residues. The CDR3 sequence: CASSPSGGASGELFF. The CDR3, as DNA: TGTGCCAGCAGCCCCAGTGGGGGGGCCTCCGGGGAGCTGTTTTTT.

This chain joins TRBV4-3 and TRBJ2-5, with 8 bases fitting TRBD1. The CDR3 has 15 amino acids. Germline CDR1 reads LGHNA; CDR2 reads YSLEER. V lost 1 base and J lost 3; bases outside the gene matches: 4. In DNA, the CDR3 is TGCGCCAGCAGCCAAGGGACAGGGATGGAAGAGACCCAGTACTTC. Translating gives CASSQGTGMEETQYF.

The chain joins TRBV6-2 or TRBV6-3 to TRBJ2-7, with D maybe TRBD1 (6 bases). This CDR3 spans 11 amino acids. The V and J ends lost 6 bases and 5 bases respectively, with 8 bases between them. Germline V gene sequence: CDR1 MNHEY, CDR2 SVGEGT. CDR3 amino acids: CASSRTDEQYF. CDR3 bases: TGTGCCAGCAGCCGGACAGACGAGCAGTACTTC.

The chain uses TRBV30 and TRBJ1-5; D remains ambiguous. From germline, CDR1 is GTSNPN and CDR2 SVGIG (reference sequence). The CDR3 runs to 13 residues. V lost 3 bases and J lost 7, with 13 bases in between. CDR3 loop: CAWSDLPLQPQHF. In nucleotides, the CDR3 is TGTGCCTGGAGCGACCTCCCGTTACAGCCCCAGCATTTT. Looking up the rest from reference TRBV30 and TRBJ1-5 gives the full variable domain: SQTIHQWPATLVQPVGSPLSLECTVEGTSNPNLYWYRQAAGRGLQLLFYSVGIGQISSEVPQNLSASRPQDRQFILSSKKLLLSDSGFYLCAWSDLPLQPQHFGDGTRLSIL.

This clonotype was picked up a small number of times. The chain uses TRBV6-2 or TRBV6-3 and TRBJ2-1, with D hard to call. The V gene lost 4 bases and the J gene lost 4 bases, with 17 bases spanning the gap. The germline V gene encodes CDR1 MNHEY and CDR2 SVGEGT. This CDR3 comprises 16 residues. The chain's CDR3 is CASSFATSILYNEQFF. The CDR3 DNA reads as TGTGCCAGCAGTTTTGCTACCTCGATCTTATACAATGAGCAGTTCTTC.